This T cell receptor beta chain emerged from a study of shared clonotypes between healthy human individuals. The naive CD8 fraction comprised CD45RO-negative cells positively selected for CCR7 and excluded terminally differentiated effector memory CD45RA+ cells. Trimming left V 7 bases short and J 7 bases short, with 28 bases between. Germline-derived CDR1 and CDR2 are MDHEN and SYDVKM. This CDR3 region has 17 residues. In the authors' methods: Because ImmunoSEQ provided only junction sequences with no quality scores, the filtering differed. Profiling relied on immunoSEQ multiplex PCR, and the TCRdb table lists in-frame clones only, not all of them. D and trimming come from the DNA, and the V and J calls and clone size come from that table. The sample carries hundreds of thousands of clones, roughly 96% recorded once.

The clonotype was recovered from a woman in her twenties or thirties in good health. Sequenced: naive CD8+ T cells sorted from blood. This chain connects TRBV28 to TRBJ1-1, with D perhaps TRBD1 (5 bases). The CDR3 DNA sequence: TGTGCCAGCACCACACTTACGCGCAGGGCAAAAAGGGGTGAAGCTTTCTTT. Its protein product is CASTTLTRRAKRGEAFF.